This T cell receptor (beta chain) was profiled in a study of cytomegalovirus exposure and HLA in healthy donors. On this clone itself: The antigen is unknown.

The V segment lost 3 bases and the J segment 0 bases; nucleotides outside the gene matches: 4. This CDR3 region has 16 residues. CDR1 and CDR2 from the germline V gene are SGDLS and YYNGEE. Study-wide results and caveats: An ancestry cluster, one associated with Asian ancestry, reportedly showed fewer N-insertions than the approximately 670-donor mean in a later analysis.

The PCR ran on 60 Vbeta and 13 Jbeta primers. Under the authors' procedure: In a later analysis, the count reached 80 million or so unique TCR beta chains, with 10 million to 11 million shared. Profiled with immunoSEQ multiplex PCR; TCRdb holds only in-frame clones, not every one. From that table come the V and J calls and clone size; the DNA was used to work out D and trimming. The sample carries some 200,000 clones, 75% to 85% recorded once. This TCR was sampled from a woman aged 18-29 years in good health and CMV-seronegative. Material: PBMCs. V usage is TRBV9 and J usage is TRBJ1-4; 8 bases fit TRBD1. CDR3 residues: CASSGGQGTTNEKLFF. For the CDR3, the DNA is TGTGCCAGCAGCGGCGGACAGGGAACAACTAATGAAAAACTGTTTTTT.